This T cell receptor beta chain emerged from a study of OX40 agonist ivuxolimab in advanced cancers. Trimming pared 2 bases from V and 9 bases from J, leaving 15 bases between. The CDR3 covers 14 residues. The germline gives CDR1 SGHNT, CDR2 YYREEE (reference sequence). Clones were read by immunoSEQ multiplex PCR, and TCRdb kept only the in-frame ones, dropping some. The sample lists around 110,000 clones; approximately 90% were seen once. The receptor's source is an adult with an advanced solid tumor such as melanoma, head and neck, liver or kidney cancer. The V call is TRBV5-4, the J call TRBJ2-4, with a weak D call TRBD2 (5 bases). The sample consisted of CD4+ or CD8+ T cells sorted from blood, taken in a trial of the OX40 agonist ivuxolimab. The CDR3 DNA reads TGTGCCAGCAGCTTTGACGGGGTCCGTAGCATTCAGTACTTC. Encoded protein: CASSFDGVRSIQYF.